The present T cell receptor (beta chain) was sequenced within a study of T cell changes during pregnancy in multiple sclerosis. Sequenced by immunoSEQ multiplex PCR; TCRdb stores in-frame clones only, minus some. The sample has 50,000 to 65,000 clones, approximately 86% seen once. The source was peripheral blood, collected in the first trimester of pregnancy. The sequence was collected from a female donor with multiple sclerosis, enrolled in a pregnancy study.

The CDR3 sequence: CASSLTGNNQPQHF. CDR3 in DNA: TGTGCCAGCAGTCTTACAGGAAACAATCAGCCCCAGCATTTT. This chain joins TRBV7-3 and TRBJ1-5; maybe TRBD1 (5 bases). CDR1 and CDR2 (germline): SGHTA, FQGTGA. Trimming removed 6 bases from V and 3 bases from J, with 12 bases in between. This CDR3 region has 14 residues.